The 30 T cell receptor beta chains in this list originate from one sample, sequenced in a study of cytotoxic CD8 clonotypes in ibrutinib-treated CLL. Profiling relied on immunoSEQ multiplex PCR, and the TCRdb table lists in-frame clones only, not all of them. The table lists over 250,000 clones, about 72% of them singletons. Here the sequenced sample was PBMCs, taken at disease progression, from a patient treated with ibrutinib. The receptors were sampled from a human donor with chronic lymphocytic leukemia.

The V and J genes are TRBV27 and TRBJ2-2, with D possibly called TRBD1 or TRBD2 (5 bases each). Trimming took off 9 bases at V and 3 bases at J, with 11 bases between the two ends. Germline V gives CDR1 MNHEY, CDR2 SMNVEV (reference sequence). The CDR3 is 13 amino acids. As DNA, the CDR3 is TGTGCCAGTGGGACGGTGGACACCGGGGAGCTGTTTTTT. Translated: CASGTVDTGELFF.

The V gene is TRBV29-1, the J gene TRBJ2-5, with 11 bases lining up with TRBD1. Germline lookup yields CDR1 SQVTM and CDR2 ANQGSEA. The CDR3 is 15 residues long. V shed 4 bases and J 0 bases; nucleotides not matched to a gene: 4. The CDR3: CSVVRDRGYQETQYF. The CDR3 coding sequence is TGCAGCGTTGTAAGGGACAGGGGGTACCAAGAGACCCAGTACTTC.

V is TRBV5-6 and J is TRBJ1-5; 9 nucleotides line up with TRBD1. With 4 bases clipped from V and 6 bases from J, the junction kept 14 bases outside the gene matches. The CDR3 is made up of 17 amino acids. The germline gives CDR1 SGHDT, CDR2 YYEEEE. This CDR3 reads CASSRYAGTGLVQPQHF. For the CDR3, the DNA is TGTGCCAGCAGCCGATATGCCGGGACAGGGCTGGTTCAGCCCCAGCATTTT.

V and J are TRBV5-6 and TRBJ1-2; D is uncertain. The CDR3 contains 14 residues. Germline V gene lookup returns CDR1 SGHDT and CDR2 YYEEEE. Trimming cost V 0 bases and J 0 bases, with 6 bases left between them. In DNA form, the CDR3 reads TGTGCCAGCAGCTTGGTACAGTCTAACTATGGCTACACCTTC. This codes for CASSLVQSNYGYTF.

The V call is TRBV13, the J call TRBJ2-1; 7 bases are shared with TRBD2. CDR1 and CDR2 from the germline V gene are PRHDT and FYEKMQ (reference sequence). The CDR3 is made up of 13 amino acids. After removal of 10 bases from V and 6 bases from J, the junction contained 9 bases not matched to a gene. CDR3 region: CATSAGVVNEQFF. The DNA for the CDR3 is TGTGCCACCTCGGCGGGGGTGGTCAATGAGCAGTTCTTC.

The V gene is TRBV5-1, the J gene TRBJ1-1, with D perhaps TRBD1 (6 bases). From germline, CDR1 is SGHRS and CDR2 YFSETQ. CDR3 length: 14 residues. V gave up 3 bases and J gave up 3 bases, with 12 bases separating them. CDR3 protein: CASSSIRGHTEAFF. The CDR3 coding sequence is TGCGCCAGCAGCTCTATCAGGGGACACACTGAAGCTTTCTTT.

The rearrangement joins TRBV5-6 to TRBJ2-4; 11 bases align to TRBD2. V shed 5 bases, J shed 4 bases, and the junction held 14 bases outside the gene matches. The germline V gene encodes CDR1 SGHDT and CDR2 YYEEEE. The CDR3 has 18 residues. The CDR3 protein is CASSRLVAGGRSKNIQYF. In nucleotides, the CDR3 is TGTGCCAGCAGTAGACTAGTAGCGGGAGGGCGGTCGAAAAACATTCAGTACTTC.

This clone has more than one count but fewer than ten. This sequence joins TRBV27 and TRBJ1-6; tentative D call: TRBD1 (5 bases). This CDR3 has 13 amino acids. Germline-derived CDR1 and CDR2 are MNHEY and SMNVEV (reference sequence). V lost 3 bases, J lost 10 bases, and 10 bases lay in between. The CDR3 loop is CASSLEGSSPLHF. The CDR3 bases are TGTGCCAGCAGTTTGGAGGGGTCCTCACCCCTCCACTTT.

The chain carries TRBV12-5 and TRBJ2-7; D call uncertain. Germline values: CDR1 LGHNT, CDR2 FRNRAP. There are 13 residues in the CDR3. V was clipped by 6 bases and J by 1 base, with 10 bases between them. DNA of the CDR3: TGTGCTAGTGGCCTTGACATTTCCTACGAGCAGTACTTC. It translates to CASGLDISYEQYF.

In its sample, this clone was seen once. The rearrangement joins TRBV10-3 to TRBJ2-3; 11 nucleotides line up with TRBD2. CDR3 length: 18 residues. Germline V gene lookup returns CDR1 ENHRY and CDR2 SYGVKD. J lost 4 bases, V lost 10 bases, and 19 bases had no gene match. This CDR3 is CATFDRLAGRIRADTQYF. CDR3 bases: TGTGCCACTTTCGACCGACTAGCGGGAAGGATACGGGCAGATACGCAGTATTTT.

The chain uses TRBV30 and TRBJ1-2; 7 bases match TRBD1. The CDR3 totals 15 residues. CDR1 and CDR2 from the germline V gene are GTSNPN and SVGIG (reference sequence). V trimming: 2 bases; J trimming: 0 bases; junction bases outside the gene matches: 6. CDR3 amino acids: CAWSTQGTPNYGYTF. CDR3 sequence (DNA): TGTGCCTGGAGTACACAGGGGACCCCTAACTATGGCTACACCTTC.

The rearrangement uses TRBV2 and TRBJ2-3; 7 bases match TRBD1. Germline values: CDR1 SNHLY, CDR2 FYNNEI. The CDR3 runs to 15 residues. The ends lost 3 bases at V and 4 bases at J; junction bases unmatched: 7. Here the CDR3 DNA reads TGTGCCAGCAGTGAGACAGGGATAAAGGCAGATACGCAGTATTTT. It specifies CASSETGIKADTQYF.

This chain links TRBV25-1 with TRBJ2-1; no definite D call. Per germline, CDR1 MGHDK and CDR2 SYGVNS. V dropped 6 bases and J dropped 4 bases, with 7 bases sitting between them. CDR3 length equals 12 residues. The CDR3 nucleotides read TGTGCCAGCAGCCCCCTTTACAATGAGCAGTTCTTC. Its protein product is CASSPLYNEQFF.

The chain has TRBV7-3 and TRBJ2-1; 11 nucleotides line up with TRBD1. Germline assignment: CDR1 SGHTA and CDR2 FQGTGA. Unmatched junction bases numbered 8, after V lost 4 bases and J lost 9 bases. The CDR3 extends over 15 amino acids. This CDR3 is CASSSAGQGGGEQFF. In nucleotides, the CDR3 is TGTGCCAGCAGCTCCGCGGGACAGGGGGGAGGTGAGCAGTTCTTC.

Only a few counts were recorded for this clone. The gene calls are TRBV7-9 and TRBJ2-7; 9 positions agree with TRBD1. After removal of 5 bases from V and 5 bases from J, the junction contained 7 bases not matched to a gene. The CDR3 is made up of 14 amino acids. Per the germline V gene, CDR1 is SEHNR and CDR2 is FQNEAQ (reference sequence). CDR3 nucleotides: TGTGCCAGCAGCGCGTCCGGGACAGGGAACGAGCAGTACTTC. This gives the protein CASSASGTGNEQYF.

The chain carries TRBV6-1 and TRBJ1-5; D possibly corresponds to TRBD1 (5 bases). The CDR3 loop spans 13 amino acids. Between the trimmed V and J ends, which lost 7 bases and 8 bases, there was a span of 15 bases. Looked up from germline, CDR1 is MNHNS and CDR2 is SASEGT. The CDR3 DNA reads as TGTGCCAGCACCCAAAAGCTGGGGGAGCCCCAGCATTTT. Its protein product is CASTQKLGEPQHF.

The rearrangement uses TRBV28 and TRBJ2-7; 12 positions match TRBD2. V was clipped by 6 bases and J by 3 bases; unmatched bases: 3. The CDR3 totals 14 residues. In germline, CDR1 is MDHEN, CDR2 SYDVKM. Here the CDR3 DNA reads TGTGCCAGCAGGAGGACTAGCGGGAACTACGAGCAGTACTTC. It codes for CASRRTSGNYEQYF.

The chain links TRBV7-3 to TRBJ2-3; D might be TRBD1 or TRBD2, each matching 5 bases. V gave up 5 bases and J gave up 4 bases, with 13 bases separating them. This CDR3 spans 14 amino acids. Germline lookup yields CDR1 SGHTA and CDR2 FQGTGA. CDR3 region: CASSQQRGADTQYF. CDR3 sequence (DNA): TGTGCCAGCAGCCAACAGAGGGGCGCAGATACGCAGTATTTT. Variable domain in full (rest from reference TRBV7-3 and TRBJ2-3): GAGVSQTPSNKVTEKGKYVELRCDPISGHTALYWYRQSLGQGPEFLIYFQGTGAADDSGLPNDRFFAVRPEGSVSTLKIQRTERGDSAVYLCASSQQRGADTQYFGPGTRLTVL.

V and J are TRBV6-5 and TRBJ2-2; TRBD1 is a possible D gene (5 bases). V lost 4 bases and J 2 bases, leaving 11 bases between the germline ends. This CDR3 is built from 15 residues. Germline CDR1 is MNHEY and CDR2 is SVGAGI. As DNA, the CDR3 is TGTGCCAGCAGTTGGGTGACAGCTAACACCGGGGAGCTGTTTTTT. Translation gives CASSWVTANTGELFF.

The chain uses TRBV27 and TRBJ1-2; 10 bases match TRBD1. The trim removed 3 bases at V and 7 bases at J, leaving 5 bases unmatched. Germline loops: CDR1 MNHEY, CDR2 SMNVEV (reference sequence). CDR3 length: 14 residues. CDR3 nucleotide sequence: TGTGCCAGCAGTTTCCGACAGGGGGCAGGTGGCTACACCTTC. Its translation is CASSFRQGAGGYTF.

The gene calls are TRBV6-5 and TRBJ2-1, with 12 bases aligning to TRBD2. Germline V gene sequence: CDR1 MNHEY, CDR2 SVGAGI. V dropped 0 bases and J dropped 7; count of bases not matched to a gene: 4. The CDR3 has 16 amino acids. The CDR3 DNA reads TGTGCCAGCAGTTACTCTCCTAGCGGGAGGGGGAATGAGCAGTTCTTC. It specifies CASSYSPSGRGNEQFF.

The chain has TRBV19 and TRBJ2-2; D might be TRBD2 (5 bases). The CDR3 totals 14 residues. Germline V gene sequence: CDR1 LNHDA, CDR2 SQIVND (reference sequence). With 4 bases removed from V and 4 bases from J, the gap between germline ends came to 10 bases. In nucleotides, the CDR3 is TGTGCCAGTAGTAGGAGGTTGGGCACCGGGGAGCTGTTTTTT. Residues: CASSRRLGTGELFF.

The CDR3 nucleotides read TGTGCCAGCAGCCCAGGGGGCGTCGGAGAGACCCAGTACTTC. Translation gives CASSPGGVGETQYF. The gene calls are TRBV21-1 and TRBJ2-5; the table names TRBD1, a call not compared with the DNA. TRBV21-1 is described as a pseudogene. This CDR3 is built from 14 residues.

V and J are TRBV4-2 and TRBJ2-3; 11 bases are a match to TRBD2. CDR3 length equals 18 residues. Germline CDR1 reads LGHNA; CDR2 reads YNFKEQ. V shed 4 bases and J 2 bases; nucleotides not matched to a gene: 11. The CDR3 reads CASSPLGSSGGSTDTQYF. The CDR3 DNA reads as TGTGCCAGCAGCCCATTAGGATCTAGCGGGGGGTCCACAGATACGCAGTATTTT.

This clone has a handful of counts. This chain joins TRBV10-2 and TRBJ1-6; tentative D call: TRBD1 (6 bases). Germline V gene sequence: CDR1 WSHSY, CDR2 SAAADI. The CDR3 loop spans 16 amino acids. V was shortened by 7 bases and J by 6 bases, with 19 bases between the two germline ends. CDR3 bases: TGCGCCAGCACCAGCCGACAGGTCCTATTTAATTCACCCCTCCACTTT. Protein sequence: CASTSRQVLFNSPLHF.

The chain uses TRBV6-5 and TRBJ2-3, with D perhaps TRBD2 (6 bases). The CDR3 is 14 amino acids. The germline V gene encodes CDR1 MNHEY and CDR2 SVGAGI. V lost 2 bases, J lost 4 bases, and 10 bases lay in between. CDR3 region: CASSYGGIADTQYF. The DNA of the CDR3 is TGTGCCAGCAGTTACGGGGGGATCGCAGATACGCAGTATTTT.

This chain connects TRBV5-1 to TRBJ1-2; 8 positions match TRBD1. The trim removed 6 bases at V and 2 bases at J, leaving 3 bases unmatched. Germline V gene sequence: CDR1 SGHRS, CDR2 YFSETQ. This CDR3 region has 13 residues. The CDR3 protein is CASTRQGNYGYTF. In nucleotides, the CDR3 is TGCGCCAGCACTAGACAGGGGAACTATGGCTACACCTTC. The entire variable domain, with the rest obtained from reference TRBV5-1 and TRBJ1-2, is as follows: KAGVTQTPRYLIKTRGQQVTLSCSPISGHRSVSWYQQTPGQGLQFLFEYFSETQRNKGNFPGRFSGRQFSNSRSEMNVSTLELGDSALYLCASTRQGNYGYTFGSGTRLTVV.

The CDR3 here is CASSPLDWGRNTIYF. The CDR3 DNA follows: TGTGCCAGCAGTCCCCTGGACTGGGGGAGGAACACCATATATTTT. The rearrangement joins TRBV27 to TRBJ1-3, with D possibly TRBD1 on 5 matching bases. Between the trimmed V and J ends, which lost 5 bases and 7 bases, there was a span of 18 bases. Germline V gene sequence: CDR1 MNHEY, CDR2 SMNVEV (reference sequence). This CDR3 is built from 15 residues.

The J gene is TRBJ1-4, the V gene TRBV29-1, with 7 positions matching TRBD1. The V and J ends lost 4 bases and 5 bases, in that order; junction bases with no gene match: 7. CDR3 length: 14 residues. The germline V gene encodes CDR1 SQVTM and CDR2 ANQGSEA. CDR3 nucleotides: TGCAGCGTTGCGACAGGGCGCCACAATGAAAAACTGTTTTTT. Translation: CSVATGRHNEKLFF.

The chain carries TRBV7-9 and TRBJ1-1; D is possibly TRBD1 (6 bases). The length of the CDR3 is 19 residues. The germline CDR1 and CDR2 sequences are SEHNR and FQNEAQ (reference sequence). Deletions cut 3 bases from V and 1 base from J, with 24 bases between. For the CDR3, the DNA is TGTGCCAGCAGCTTCCCTCTAAGAATCCAGGGGACGGGGAACACTGAAGCTTTCTTT. This encodes CASSFPLRIQGTGNTEAFF.